The 8 T cell receptor beta chains below all came from one sample that was sequenced in a study of T-cell reconstitution after alpha-beta-depleted transplantation in children. Unique molecular identifiers were incorporated into the prepared TCRbeta library. TCRdb itself ran the PCR reads through MiXCR, one entry per CDR3 protein. Found here are hundreds of thousands of distinct CDR3 sequences, approximately 12% of them singletons; the top ten hold more than 5.5%. Sequenced material: PBMCs from the stem cell graft donor, taken from the stem cell graft. Every receptor here comes from a human donor who donated a stem cell graft to a child with combined immunodeficiency.

The chain recombines TRBV4-3 with TRBJ1-6, with D unresolved. The V gene lost 2 bases and the J gene lost 8 bases, with 10 bases spanning the gap. CDR1 is LGHNA and CDR2 is YSLEER in the germline V gene. The CDR3 is 14 amino acids. The CDR3 coding sequence is TGCGCCAGCAGCCAAACCCTATTGGATTCACCCCTCCACTTT. As protein: CASSQTLLDSPLHF.

This clonotype was picked up many times. The chain couples TRBV20-1 to TRBJ1-5, with TRBD1 identical over 7 bases. This CDR3 comprises 12 residues. The germline V gene has CDR1 DFQATT and CDR2 SNEGSKA (reference sequence). The CDR3 here is CRVGTGNQPQHF. Written as DNA, the CDR3 is TGCAGGGTGGGGACAGGCAATCAGCCCCAGCATTTT.

This clonotype appeared many times. J is TRBJ2-7 and V is TRBV4-2, with D hard to call. The V gene's germline CDR1 is LGHNA and CDR2 YNFKEQ. The CDR3 consists of 14 residues. Deletions cut 0 bases from V and 1 base from J, with 7 bases between. CDR3 loop: CASSQDGQSYEQYF. For the CDR3, the DNA is TGTGCCAGCAGCCAAGATGGCCAGTCCTACGAGCAGTACTTC.

The rearrangement links TRBV15 to TRBJ2-5, with 7 bases fitting TRBD2. The CDR3 is 15 amino acids. V lost 0 bases to trimming and J lost 2 bases; unmatched junction nucleotides: 3. In germline, CDR1 is LNHNV, CDR2 YYDKDF (reference sequence). As DNA, the CDR3 is TGTGCCACCAGCAGAGATGTGGGGGGGCAAGAGACCCAGTACTTC. Translating gives CATSRDVGGQETQYF.

The chain joins TRBV29-1 to TRBJ2-1, with 12 bases aligning to TRBD2. This CDR3 region has 17 residues. Germline-derived CDR1 and CDR2 are SQVTM and ANQGSEA. V gave up 4 bases and J gave up 0 bases; unmatched junction bases: 7. CDR3 residues: CSVVASGRAGSYNEQFF. As DNA, the CDR3 is TGCAGCGTTGTTGCTAGCGGGAGGGCTGGCTCCTACAATGAGCAGTTCTTC.

The chain is built from TRBV13 and TRBJ2-7; TRBD2 aligns across 8 bases. Germline V gene lookup returns CDR1 PRHDT and CDR2 FYEKMQ (reference sequence). V lost 0 bases and J lost 4; bases outside the gene matches: 8. The CDR3 is 16 amino acids. CDR3 sequence (DNA): TGTGCCAGCAGCTTAGGGGCCTACGGGAGGGCATACGAGCAGTACTTC. The encoded protein is CASSLGAYGRAYEQYF.

At least ten counts were recorded for this clonotype. The chain carries TRBV5-1 and TRBJ2-1; 9 bases align to TRBD2. The CDR3 spans 16 residues. Germline V CDR1 and CDR2: SGHRS, YFSETQ. The J segment lost 7 bases and the V segment lost 0 bases, leaving 8 bases of the junction unmatched. CDR3 sequence (DNA): TGCGCCAGCAGCTTGGGAGTAGCGGGAGAAATTAATGAGCAGTTCTTC. It yields the protein CASSLGVAGEINEQFF.

This clonotype appeared a few times. The V and J genes are TRBV6-1 and TRBJ2-7; 7 nucleotides agree with TRBD1. The V and J ends lost 11 bases and 2 bases, in that order; junction bases with no gene match: 9. This CDR3 region has 13 residues. CDR1 and CDR2 (germline): MNHNS, SASEGT. The CDR3 is CAAARGPTYEQYF. CDR3 bases: TGTGCCGCTGCTAGGGGGCCTACCTACGAGCAGTACTTC.